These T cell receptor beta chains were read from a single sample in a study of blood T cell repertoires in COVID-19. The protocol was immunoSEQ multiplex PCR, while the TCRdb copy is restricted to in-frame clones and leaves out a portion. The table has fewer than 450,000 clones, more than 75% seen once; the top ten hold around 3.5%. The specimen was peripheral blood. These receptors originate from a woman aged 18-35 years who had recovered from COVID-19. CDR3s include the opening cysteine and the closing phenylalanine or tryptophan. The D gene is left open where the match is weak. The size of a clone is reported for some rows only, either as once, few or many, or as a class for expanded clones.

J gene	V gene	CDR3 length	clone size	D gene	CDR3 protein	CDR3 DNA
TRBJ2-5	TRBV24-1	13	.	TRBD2	CATSEGGTETQYF	TGTGCCACCAGTGAGGGAGGGACAGAGACCCAGTACTTC
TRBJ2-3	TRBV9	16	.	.	CASSRLGLGEEDTQYF	TGTGCCAGCAGCCGACTAGGACTGGGGGAGGAAGATACGCAGTATTTT
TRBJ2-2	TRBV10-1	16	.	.	CASSEKTFANTGELFF	TGCGCCAGCAGTGAAAAGACATTCGCGAACACCGGGGAGCTGTTTTTT
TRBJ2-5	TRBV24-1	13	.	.	CATSTGVWETQYF	TGTGCCACCAGTACCGGGGTTTGGGAGACCCAGTACTTC
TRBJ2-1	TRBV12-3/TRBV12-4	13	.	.	CASSSLAANEQFF	TGTGCCAGCAGTTCGTTAGCGGCTAATGAGCAGTTCTTC
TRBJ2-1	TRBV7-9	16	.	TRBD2	CASSELPGLGGNEQFF	TGTGCCAGCAGCGAATTACCGGGACTAGGGGGCAATGAGCAGTTCTTC
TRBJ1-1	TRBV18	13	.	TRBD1	CASSPRQGREAFF	TGTGCCAGCTCCCCTAGACAGGGGCGTGAAGCTTTCTTT
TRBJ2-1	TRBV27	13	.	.	CASHGGIVNEQFF	TGTGCCAGCCATGGAGGGATTGTGAATGAGCAGTTCTTC
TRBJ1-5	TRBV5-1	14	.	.	CASSFGGGRQPQHF	TGCGCCAGCAGCTTCGGCGGGGGACGACAGCCCCAGCATTTT
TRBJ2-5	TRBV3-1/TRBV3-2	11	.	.	CASGEGETQYF	TGTGCCAGCGGCGAGGGTGAGACCCAGTACTTC
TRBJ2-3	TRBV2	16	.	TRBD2	CASSLGTSVRTDTQYF	TGTGCCAGCAGCCTCGGTACTAGCGTCAGAACAGATACGCAGTATTTT
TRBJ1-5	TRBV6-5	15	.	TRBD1	CASSTRDRSNQPQHF	TGTGCCAGCAGTACCCGGGACAGGAGCAATCAGCCCCAGCATTTT
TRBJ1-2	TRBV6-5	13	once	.	CASVQGSNYGYTF	TGTGCCAGCGTTCAGGGTTCTAACTATGGCTACACCTTC
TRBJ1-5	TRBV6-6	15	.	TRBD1	CASTMGQGSNQPQHF	TGTGCCAGCACCATGGGACAGGGCAGCAATCAGCCCCAGCATTTT
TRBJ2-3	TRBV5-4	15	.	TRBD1	CASSSRQGATDTQYF	TGTGCCAGCAGCTCACGACAGGGGGCTACAGATACGCAGTATTTT
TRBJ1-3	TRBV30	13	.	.	CAWSVQVGNTIYF	TGTGCCTGGAGTGTACAGGTCGGAAACACCATATATTTT
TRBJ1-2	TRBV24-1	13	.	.	CATSDAQKYGYTF	TGTGCCACCAGTGATGCCCAGAAATATGGCTACACCTTC
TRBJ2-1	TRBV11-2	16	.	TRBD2	CASSPRTSGSPNEQFF	TGTGCCAGCAGCCCGCGGACTAGCGGGAGCCCAAATGAGCAGTTCTTC
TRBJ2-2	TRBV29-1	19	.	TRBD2	CSVAGLAGGDLLNTGELFF	TGCAGCGTTGCGGGACTAGCGGGAGGAGACCTTTTGAACACCGGGGAGCTGTTTTTT
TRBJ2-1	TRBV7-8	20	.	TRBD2	CASSLVPRQLAGGVFDEQFF	TGTGCCAGCAGCTTAGTACCCCGACAACTAGCGGGAGGGGTATTCGATGAGCAGTTCTTC
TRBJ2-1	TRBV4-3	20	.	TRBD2	CASSQESIAGGNYAYNEQFF	TGCGCCAGCAGCCAAGAATCGATAGCGGGAGGAAATTATGCTTACAATGAGCAGTTCTTC
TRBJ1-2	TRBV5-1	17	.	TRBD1	CASSLDPGQGRDYGYTF	TGCGCCAGCAGCTTGGACCCCGGACAGGGGCGGGACTATGGCTACACCTTC
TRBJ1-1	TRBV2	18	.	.	CASSEAFGLQGINTEAFF	TGTGCCAGCAGTGAAGCGTTTGGGTTACAGGGAATTAACACTGAAGCTTTCTTT
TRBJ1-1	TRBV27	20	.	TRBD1	CASSSHGTGLRRGTNTEAFF	TGTGCCAGCAGTTCACACGGGACAGGCCTGAGGAGGGGGACTAACACTGAAGCTTTCTTT
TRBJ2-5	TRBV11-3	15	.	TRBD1	CASSPGQGAGETQYF	TGTGCCAGCAGCCCTGGACAGGGGGCGGGAGAGACCCAGTACTTC
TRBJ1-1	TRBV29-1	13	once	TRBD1	CSVGVTGDTEAFF	TGCAGCGTCGGAGTGACAGGGGACACTGAAGCTTTCTTT
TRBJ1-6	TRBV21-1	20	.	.	CASSKAFTLIKTGGYSPLHF	TGTGCCAGCAGCAAAGCATTCACCTTAATAAAGACAGGGGGATATTCACCCCTCCACTTT
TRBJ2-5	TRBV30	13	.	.	CAWRVHVQETQYF	TGTGCCTGGAGGGTACACGTACAAGAGACCCAGTACTTC
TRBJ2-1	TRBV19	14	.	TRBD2	CASSIGLAGLKQFF	TGTGCCAGTAGTATTGGGCTAGCGGGCTTGAAGCAGTTCTTC
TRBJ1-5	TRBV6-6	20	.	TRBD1	CASSNPYGVGQGYRNQPQHF	TGTGCCAGCAGCAACCCCTACGGTGTGGGACAGGGGTATAGAAATCAGCCCCAGCATTTT
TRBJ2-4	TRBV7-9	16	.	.	CASSLGARGSKNIQYF	TGTGCCAGCAGCTTAGGTGCAAGGGGGTCCAAAAACATTCAGTACTTC
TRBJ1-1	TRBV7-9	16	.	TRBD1	CASSFEQGAGNTEAFF	TGTGCCAGCAGCTTCGAACAGGGGGCGGGCAACACTGAAGCTTTCTTT
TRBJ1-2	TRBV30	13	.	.	CAWNPGSGYGYTF	TGTGCCTGGAACCCAGGGTCTGGCTATGGCTACACCTTC
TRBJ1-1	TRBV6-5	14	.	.	CASGRGDWDTEAFF	TGTGCCAGCGGTAGGGGCGATTGGGACACTGAAGCTTTCTTT
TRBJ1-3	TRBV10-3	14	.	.	CAISQGPSGNTIYF	TGTGCCATCTCCCAGGGGCCCTCTGGAAACACCATATATTTT
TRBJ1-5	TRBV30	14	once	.	CAWTPGLTSGPQHF	TGTGCCTGGACCCCTGGCTTGACAAGTGGACCCCAGCATTTT
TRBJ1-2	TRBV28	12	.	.	CASSPQGYGYTF	TGTGCCAGCAGTCCTCAGGGCTATGGCTACACCTTC
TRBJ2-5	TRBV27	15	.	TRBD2	CASSFTSGSRETQYF	TGTGCCAGCAGTTTCACTAGCGGGAGCCGAGAGACCCAGTACTTC
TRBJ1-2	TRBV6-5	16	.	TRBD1	CASSYSRGLVGYGYTF	TGTGCCAGCAGTTATTCCAGGGGGCTTGTCGGATATGGCTACACCTTC
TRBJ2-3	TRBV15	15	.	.	CATSRVLSSTDTQYF	TGTGCCACCAGCAGAGTCCTTTCTAGCACAGATACGCAGTATTTT
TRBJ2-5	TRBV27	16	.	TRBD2	CASSPRTGGRGETQYF	TGTGCCAGCAGTCCACGGACGGGGGGTAGAGGAGAGACCCAGTACTTC
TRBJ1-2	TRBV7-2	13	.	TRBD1	CASRGTGSGGYTF	TGTGCCAGCAGGGGGACAGGGTCTGGTGGCTACACCTTC
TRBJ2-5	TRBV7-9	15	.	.	CASSLVPSSYETQYF	TGTGCCAGCAGCTTAGTTCCTAGCAGTTACGAGACCCAGTACTTC
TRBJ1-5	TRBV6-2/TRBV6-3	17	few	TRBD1	CASSEPGQVYSNQPQHF	TGTGCCAGCAGCGAACCAGGACAGGTTTATAGCAATCAGCCCCAGCATTTT
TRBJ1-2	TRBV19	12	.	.	CASSIAKGGYTF	TGTGCCAGTAGTATAGCCAAGGGGGGCTACACCTTC
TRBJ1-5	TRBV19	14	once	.	CARKLGGSNQPQHF	TGTGCCAGGAAGTTGGGGGGGAGCAATCAGCCCCAGCATTTT
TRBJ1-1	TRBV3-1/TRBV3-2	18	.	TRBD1	CASSRRKIQGVGCTEAFF	TGTGCCAGCAGCCGAAGAAAAATACAGGGGGTAGGCTGTACTGAAGCTTTCTTT